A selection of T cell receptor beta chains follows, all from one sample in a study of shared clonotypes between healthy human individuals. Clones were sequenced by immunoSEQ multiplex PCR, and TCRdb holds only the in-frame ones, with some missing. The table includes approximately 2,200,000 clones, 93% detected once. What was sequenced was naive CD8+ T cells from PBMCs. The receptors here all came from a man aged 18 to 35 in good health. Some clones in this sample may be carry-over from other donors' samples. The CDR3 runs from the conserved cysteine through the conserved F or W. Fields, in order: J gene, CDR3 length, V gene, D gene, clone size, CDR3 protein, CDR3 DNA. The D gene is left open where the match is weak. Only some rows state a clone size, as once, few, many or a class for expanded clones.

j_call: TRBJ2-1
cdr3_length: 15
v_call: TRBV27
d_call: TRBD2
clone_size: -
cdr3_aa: CASSAGTSRIDEQFF
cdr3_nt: TGTGCCAGCAGTGCCGGGACTAGCAGGATCGATGAGCAGTTCTTC

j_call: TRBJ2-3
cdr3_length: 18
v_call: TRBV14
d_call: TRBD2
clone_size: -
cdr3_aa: CASSQDWLAGPSLDTQYF
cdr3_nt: TGTGCCAGCAGCCAAGATTGGCTAGCGGGCCCATCTTTAGATACGCAGTATTTT

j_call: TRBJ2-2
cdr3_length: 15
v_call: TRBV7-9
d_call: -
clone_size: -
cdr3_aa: CASSSGTENTGELFF
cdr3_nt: TGTGCCAGCAGCTCCGGGACGGAGAACACCGGGGAGCTGTTTTTT

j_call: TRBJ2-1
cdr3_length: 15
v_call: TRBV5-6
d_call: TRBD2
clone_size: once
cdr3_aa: CASSPVPRGYNEQFF
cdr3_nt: TGTGCCAGCAGCCCCGTTCCGCGGGGGTACAATGAGCAGTTCTTC

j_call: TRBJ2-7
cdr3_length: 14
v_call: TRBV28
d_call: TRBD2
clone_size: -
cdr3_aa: CASSESGASYEQYF
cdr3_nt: TGTGCCAGCAGTGAAAGCGGGGCCTCCTACGAGCAGTACTTC

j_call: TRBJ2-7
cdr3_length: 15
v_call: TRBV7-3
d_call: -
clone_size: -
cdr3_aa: CASSPKGRGTYEQYF
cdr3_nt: TGTGCCAGCTCACCAAAGGGGCGGGGTACCTACGAGCAGTACTTC

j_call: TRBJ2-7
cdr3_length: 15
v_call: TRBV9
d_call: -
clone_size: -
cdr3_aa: CASRGASSSPYEQYF
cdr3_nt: TGTGCCAGCAGAGGGGCGTCCTCTTCTCCCTACGAGCAGTACTTC

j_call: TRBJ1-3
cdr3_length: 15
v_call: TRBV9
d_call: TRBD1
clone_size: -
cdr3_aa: CASSAWDRGRDTIYF
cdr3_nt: TGTGCCAGCAGCGCGTGGGACAGGGGAAGGGACACCATATATTTT

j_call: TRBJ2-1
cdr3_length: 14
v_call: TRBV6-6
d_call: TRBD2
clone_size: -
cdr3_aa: CASSPWTSHNEQFF
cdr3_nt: TGTGCCAGCAGTCCCTGGACTAGTCACAATGAGCAGTTCTTC

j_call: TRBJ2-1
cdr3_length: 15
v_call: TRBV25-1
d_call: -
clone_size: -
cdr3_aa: CASNYGERPEGEQFF
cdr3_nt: TGTGCCAGCAACTACGGTGAGCGGCCCGAGGGTGAGCAGTTCTTC

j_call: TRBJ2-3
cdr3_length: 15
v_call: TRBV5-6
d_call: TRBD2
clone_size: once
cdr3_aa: CASIIAGGPTDTQYF
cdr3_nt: TGTGCCAGCATCATAGCGGGAGGGCCTACGGATACGCAGTATTTT

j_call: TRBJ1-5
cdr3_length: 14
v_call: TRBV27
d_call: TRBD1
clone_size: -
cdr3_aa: CASWGTEVFQPQHF
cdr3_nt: TGTGCCAGCTGGGGGACAGAGGTGTTTCAGCCCCAGCATTTT

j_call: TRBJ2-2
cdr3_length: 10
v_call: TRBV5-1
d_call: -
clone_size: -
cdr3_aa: CASGTGELFF
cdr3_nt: TGCGCCAGCGGAACCGGGGAGCTGTTTTTT

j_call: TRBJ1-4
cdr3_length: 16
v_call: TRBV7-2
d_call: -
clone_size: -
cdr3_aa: CASSRRIGRRGEKLFF
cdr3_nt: TGTGCCAGCAGCCGTAGAATAGGGAGGAGGGGTGAAAAACTGTTTTTT

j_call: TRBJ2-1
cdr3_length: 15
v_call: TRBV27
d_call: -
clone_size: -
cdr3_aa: CASSLFPSTANEQFF
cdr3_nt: TGTGCCAGCAGTTTATTTCCCTCGACGGCCAATGAGCAGTTCTTC

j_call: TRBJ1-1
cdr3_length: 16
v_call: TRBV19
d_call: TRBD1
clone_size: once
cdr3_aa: CASSQLPGQGNTEAFF
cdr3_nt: TGTGCCAGTAGTCAACTTCCGGGACAGGGGAACACTGAAGCTTTCTTT

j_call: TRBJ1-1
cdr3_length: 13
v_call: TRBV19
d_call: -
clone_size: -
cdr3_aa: CASSIGSRTEAFF
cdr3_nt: TGTGCCAGTAGTATAGGATCGAGGACTGAAGCTTTCTTT

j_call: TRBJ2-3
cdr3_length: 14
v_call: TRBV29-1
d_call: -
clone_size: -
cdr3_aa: CSVGENGVADTQYF
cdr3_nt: TGCAGCGTAGGAGAGAATGGGGTTGCAGATACGCAGTATTTT

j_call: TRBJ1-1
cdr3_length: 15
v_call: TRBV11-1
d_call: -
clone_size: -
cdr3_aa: CASSLAWAGNTEAFF
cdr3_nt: TGTGCCAGCAGCTTAGCGTGGGCGGGCAACACTGAAGCTTTCTTT

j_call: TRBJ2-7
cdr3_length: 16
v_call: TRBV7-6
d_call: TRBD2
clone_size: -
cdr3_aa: CASSLGAGLGAYEQYF
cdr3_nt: TGTGCCAGCAGCTTGGGCGCGGGACTAGGGGCCTACGAGCAGTACTTC

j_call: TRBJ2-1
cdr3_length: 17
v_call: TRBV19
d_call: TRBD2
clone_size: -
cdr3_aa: CASSLSLTSGMNNEQFF
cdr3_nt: TGTGCCAGTAGTCTGTCCCTCACTAGCGGGATGAACAATGAGCAGTTCTTC

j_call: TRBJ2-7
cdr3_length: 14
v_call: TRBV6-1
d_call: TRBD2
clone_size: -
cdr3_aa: CASRTSGRNYEQYF
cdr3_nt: TGTGCCAGCAGGACTAGCGGACGAAACTACGAGCAGTACTTC

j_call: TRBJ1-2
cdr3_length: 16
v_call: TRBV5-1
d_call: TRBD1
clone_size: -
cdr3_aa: CASSVPPTGAGYGYTF
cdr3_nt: TGCGCCAGCAGCGTTCCACCGACAGGGGCTGGCTATGGCTACACCTTC

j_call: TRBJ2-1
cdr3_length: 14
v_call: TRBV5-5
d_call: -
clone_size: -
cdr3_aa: CASSLNRGLNEQFF
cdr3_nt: TGTGCCAGCAGCTTGAACAGAGGCCTCAATGAGCAGTTCTTC

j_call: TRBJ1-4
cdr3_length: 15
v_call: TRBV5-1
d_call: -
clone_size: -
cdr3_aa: CASSLEGITNEKLFF
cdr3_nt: TGCGCCAGCAGCTTGGAGGGCATTACTAATGAAAAACTGTTTTTT

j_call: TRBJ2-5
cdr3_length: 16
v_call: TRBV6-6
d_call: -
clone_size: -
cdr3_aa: CASSYSTGTPQETQYF
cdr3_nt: TGTGCCAGCAGTTACTCAACCGGGACCCCGCAAGAGACCCAGTACTTC

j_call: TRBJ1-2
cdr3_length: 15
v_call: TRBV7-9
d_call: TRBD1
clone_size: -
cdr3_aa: CASTGTATSNYGYTF
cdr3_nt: TGTGCCAGCACTGGGACAGCCACTTCAAACTATGGCTACACCTTC

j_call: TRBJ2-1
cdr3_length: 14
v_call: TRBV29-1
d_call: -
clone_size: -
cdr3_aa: CSADPGRAYNEQFF
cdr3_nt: TGCAGCGCCGATCCCGGGAGAGCCTACAATGAGCAGTTCTTC

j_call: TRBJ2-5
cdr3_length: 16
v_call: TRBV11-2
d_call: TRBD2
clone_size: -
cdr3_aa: CASSSPREGLEETQYF
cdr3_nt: TGTGCCAGCAGCTCCCCCCGGGAGGGCCTTGAGGAGACCCAGTACTTC

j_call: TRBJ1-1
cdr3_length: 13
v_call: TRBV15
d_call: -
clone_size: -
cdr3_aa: CATEDSMNTEAFF
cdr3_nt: TGTGCCACCGAGGACAGTATGAACACTGAAGCTTTCTTT

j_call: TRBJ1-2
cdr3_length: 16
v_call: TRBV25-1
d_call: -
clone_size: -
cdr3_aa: CASSGPGLSANYGYTF
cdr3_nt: TGTGCCAGCAGTGGTCCGGGACTCTCAGCTAACTATGGCTACACCTTC

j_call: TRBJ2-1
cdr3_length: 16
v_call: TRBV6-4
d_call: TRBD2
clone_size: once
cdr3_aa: CASSPSGRSSYNEQFF
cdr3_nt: TGTGCCAGCAGTCCTAGCGGGAGGAGCTCCTACAATGAGCAGTTCTTC

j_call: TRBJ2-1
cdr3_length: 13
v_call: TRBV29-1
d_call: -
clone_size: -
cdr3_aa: CSVPLASYNEQFF
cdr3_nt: TGCAGCGTGCCGCTAGCGTCATACAATGAGCAGTTCTTC

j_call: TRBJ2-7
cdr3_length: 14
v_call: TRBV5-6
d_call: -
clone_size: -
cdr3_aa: CASSPTSSSYEQYF
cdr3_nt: TGTGCCAGCAGCCCTACTAGCAGCTCCTACGAGCAGTACTTC

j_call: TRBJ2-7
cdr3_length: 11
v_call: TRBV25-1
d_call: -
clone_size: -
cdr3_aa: CASSEYNEQYF
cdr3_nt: TGTGCCAGCAGTGAATATAACGAGCAGTACTTC

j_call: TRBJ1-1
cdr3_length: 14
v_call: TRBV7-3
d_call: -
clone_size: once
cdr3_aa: CASSSTGRDTEAFF
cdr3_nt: TGTGCCAGCAGCTCGACGGGGAGGGACACTGAAGCTTTCTTT

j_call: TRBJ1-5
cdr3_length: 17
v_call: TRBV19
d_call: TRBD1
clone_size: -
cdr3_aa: CASSMDREGYSNQPQHF
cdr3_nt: TGTGCCAGTAGTATGGACAGGGAGGGGTATAGCAATCAGCCCCAGCATTTT

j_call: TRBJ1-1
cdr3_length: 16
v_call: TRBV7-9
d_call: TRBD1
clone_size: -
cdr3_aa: CASSPPGTGGGTEAFF
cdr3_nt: TGTGCCAGCAGCCCCCCAGGGACAGGGGGCGGAACTGAAGCTTTCTTT

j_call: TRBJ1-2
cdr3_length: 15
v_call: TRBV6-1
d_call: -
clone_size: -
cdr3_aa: CASSEFLGPNYGYTF
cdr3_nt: TGTGCCAGCAGTGAGTTCCTGGGGCCTAACTATGGCTACACCTTC

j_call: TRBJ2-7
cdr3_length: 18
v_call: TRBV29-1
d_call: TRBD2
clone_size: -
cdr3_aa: CSVVIFGLAGEDWYEQYF
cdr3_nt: TGCAGCGTTGTTATCTTTGGCCTAGCGGGAGAGGACTGGTACGAGCAGTACTTC

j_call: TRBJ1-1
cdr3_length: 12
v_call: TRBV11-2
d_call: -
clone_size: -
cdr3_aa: CASSDRNTEAFF
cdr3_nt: TGTGCCAGCAGCGACAGGAACACTGAAGCTTTCTTT

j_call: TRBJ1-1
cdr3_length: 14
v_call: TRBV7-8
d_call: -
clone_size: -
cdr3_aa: CASSLILREPEAFF
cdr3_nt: TGTGCCAGCAGCTTAATCCTTAGGGAACCTGAAGCTTTCTTT

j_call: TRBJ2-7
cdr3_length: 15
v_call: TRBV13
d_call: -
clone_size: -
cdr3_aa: CASSRKINRPYEQYF
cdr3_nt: TGTGCCAGCAGCCGAAAGATAAATCGGCCCTACGAGCAGTACTTC

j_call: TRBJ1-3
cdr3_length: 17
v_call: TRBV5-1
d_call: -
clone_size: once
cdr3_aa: CASSLRNGKFSGNTIYF
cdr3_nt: TGCGCCAGCAGCTTACGAAACGGGAAATTCTCTGGAAACACCATATATTTT

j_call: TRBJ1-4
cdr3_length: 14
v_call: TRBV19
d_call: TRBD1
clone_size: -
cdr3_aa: CASSIGRGNEKLFF
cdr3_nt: TGTGCCAGTAGTATCGGCAGGGGGAATGAAAAACTGTTTTTT

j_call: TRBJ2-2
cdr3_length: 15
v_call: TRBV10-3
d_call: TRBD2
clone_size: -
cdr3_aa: CAISGSGSATGELFF
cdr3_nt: TGTGCCATCAGTGGGAGCGGGAGTGCCACCGGGGAGCTGTTTTTT

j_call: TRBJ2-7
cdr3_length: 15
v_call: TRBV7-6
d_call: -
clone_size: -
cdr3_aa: CASSSLGGNTYEQYF
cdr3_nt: TGTGCCAGCAGCTCCCTGGGCGGGAATACCTACGAGCAGTACTTC

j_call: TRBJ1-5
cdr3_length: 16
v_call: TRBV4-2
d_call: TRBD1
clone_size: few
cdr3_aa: CASSPSDRVSNQPQHF
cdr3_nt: TGTGCCAGCAGCCCAAGCGACAGGGTTAGCAATCAGCCCCAGCATTTT

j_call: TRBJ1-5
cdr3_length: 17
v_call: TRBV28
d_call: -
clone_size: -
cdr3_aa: CASSIDTGFYSNQPQHF
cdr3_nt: TGTGCCAGCAGTATAGATACAGGGTTTTATAGCAATCAGCCCCAGCATTTT

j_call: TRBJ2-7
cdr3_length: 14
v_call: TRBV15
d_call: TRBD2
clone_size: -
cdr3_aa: CATRTRGESYEQYF
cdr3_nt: TGTGCCACCAGGACCCGGGGGGAGTCCTACGAGCAGTACTTC